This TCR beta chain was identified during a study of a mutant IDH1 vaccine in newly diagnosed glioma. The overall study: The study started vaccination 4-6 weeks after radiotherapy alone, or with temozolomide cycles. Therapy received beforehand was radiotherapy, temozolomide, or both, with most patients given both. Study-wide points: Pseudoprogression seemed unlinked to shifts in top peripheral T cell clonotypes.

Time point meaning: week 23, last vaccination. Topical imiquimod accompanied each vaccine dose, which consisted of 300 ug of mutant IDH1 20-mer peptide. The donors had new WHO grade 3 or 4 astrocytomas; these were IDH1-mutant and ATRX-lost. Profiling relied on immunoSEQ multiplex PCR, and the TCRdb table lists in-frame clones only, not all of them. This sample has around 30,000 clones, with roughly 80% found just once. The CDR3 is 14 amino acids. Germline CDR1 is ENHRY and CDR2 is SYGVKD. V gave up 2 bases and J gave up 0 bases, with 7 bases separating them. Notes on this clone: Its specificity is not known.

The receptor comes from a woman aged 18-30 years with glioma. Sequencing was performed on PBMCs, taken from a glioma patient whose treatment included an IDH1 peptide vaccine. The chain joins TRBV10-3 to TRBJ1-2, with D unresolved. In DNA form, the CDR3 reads TGTGCCATCAGTGAGGGGCAGACTAACTATGGCTACACCTTC. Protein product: CAISEGQTNYGYTF.